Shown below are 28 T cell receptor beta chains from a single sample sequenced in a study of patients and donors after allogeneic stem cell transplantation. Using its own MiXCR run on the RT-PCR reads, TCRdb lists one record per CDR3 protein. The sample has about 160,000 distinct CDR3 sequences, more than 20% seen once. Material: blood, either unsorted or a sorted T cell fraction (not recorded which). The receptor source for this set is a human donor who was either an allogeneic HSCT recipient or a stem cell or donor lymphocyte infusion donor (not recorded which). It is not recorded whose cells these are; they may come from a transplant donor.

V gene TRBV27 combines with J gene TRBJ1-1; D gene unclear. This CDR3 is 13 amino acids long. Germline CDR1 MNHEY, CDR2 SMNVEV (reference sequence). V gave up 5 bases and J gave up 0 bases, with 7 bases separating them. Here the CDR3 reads CASSLLMNTEAFF. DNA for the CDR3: TGTGCCAGCAGTCTCCTAATGAACACTGAAGCTTTCTTT.

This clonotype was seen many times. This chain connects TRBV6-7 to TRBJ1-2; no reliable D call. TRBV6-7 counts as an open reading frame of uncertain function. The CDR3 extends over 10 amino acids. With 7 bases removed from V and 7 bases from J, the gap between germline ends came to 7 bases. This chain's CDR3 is CASKGPGYTF. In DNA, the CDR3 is TGTGCCAGCAAGGGCCCTGGCTACACCTTC.

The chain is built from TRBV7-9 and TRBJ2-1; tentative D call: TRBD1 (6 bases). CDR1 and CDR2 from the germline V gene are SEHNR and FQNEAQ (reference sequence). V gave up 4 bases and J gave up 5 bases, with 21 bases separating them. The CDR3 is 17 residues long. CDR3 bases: TGTGCCAGCAGCTCTAAGAAAAACAGGGATACAAACAATGAGCAGTTCTTC. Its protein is CASSSKKNRDTNNEQFF. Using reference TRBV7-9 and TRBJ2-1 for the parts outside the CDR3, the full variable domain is DTGVSQNPRHKITKRGQNVTFRCDPISEHNRLYWYRQTLGQGPEFLTYFQNEAQLEKSRLLSDRFSAERPKGSFSTLEIQRTEQGDSAMYLCASSSKKNRDTNNEQFFGPGTRLTVL.

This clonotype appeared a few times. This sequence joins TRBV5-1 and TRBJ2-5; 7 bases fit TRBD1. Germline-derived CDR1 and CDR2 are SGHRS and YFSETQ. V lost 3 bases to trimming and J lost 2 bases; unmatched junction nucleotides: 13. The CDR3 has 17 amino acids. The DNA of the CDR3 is TGCGCCAGCAGCTCAGACAAAGGACAGGCAAGTCAAGAGACCCAGTACTTC. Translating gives CASSSDKGQASQETQYF.

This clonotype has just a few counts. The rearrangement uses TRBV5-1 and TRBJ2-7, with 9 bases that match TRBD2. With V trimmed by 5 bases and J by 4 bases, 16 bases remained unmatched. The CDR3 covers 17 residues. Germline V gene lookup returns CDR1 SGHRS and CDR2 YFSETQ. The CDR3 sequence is CASRFGTSFPSLYEQYF. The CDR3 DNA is TGCGCCAGCAGGTTCGGGACTAGCTTTCCCAGTCTGTACGAGCAGTACTTC.

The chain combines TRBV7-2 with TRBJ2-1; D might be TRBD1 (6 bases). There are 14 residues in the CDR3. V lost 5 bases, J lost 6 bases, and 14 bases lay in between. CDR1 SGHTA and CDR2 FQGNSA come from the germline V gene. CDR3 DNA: TGTGCCAGCAGCCCGACCGGGACATCCAATGAGCAGTTCTTC. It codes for CASSPTGTSNEQFF.

The CDR3 protein is CASKDRDRSYEQYF. The CDR3, as DNA: TGTGCCAGCAAGGACCGGGACAGGTCCTACGAGCAGTACTTC. The V and J genes are TRBV21-1 and TRBJ2-7; TRBD1 is the table's D call, not checked against the DNA. TRBV21-1 is listed as a pseudogene. This CDR3 is built from 14 residues.

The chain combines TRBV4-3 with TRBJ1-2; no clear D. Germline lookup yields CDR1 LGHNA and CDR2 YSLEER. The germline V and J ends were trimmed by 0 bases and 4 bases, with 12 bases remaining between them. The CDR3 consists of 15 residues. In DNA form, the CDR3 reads TGCGCCAGCAGCCAAGAAGAGAACCGATCCTATGGCTACACCTTC. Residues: CASSQEENRSYGYTF.

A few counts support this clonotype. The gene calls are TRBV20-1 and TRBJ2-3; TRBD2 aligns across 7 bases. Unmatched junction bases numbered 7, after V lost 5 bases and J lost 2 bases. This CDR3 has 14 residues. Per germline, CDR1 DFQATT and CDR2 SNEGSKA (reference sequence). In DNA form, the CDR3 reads TGCAGTGCTGGCGGGACTACCCTCACAGATACGCAGTATTTT. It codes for CSAGGTTLTDTQYF.

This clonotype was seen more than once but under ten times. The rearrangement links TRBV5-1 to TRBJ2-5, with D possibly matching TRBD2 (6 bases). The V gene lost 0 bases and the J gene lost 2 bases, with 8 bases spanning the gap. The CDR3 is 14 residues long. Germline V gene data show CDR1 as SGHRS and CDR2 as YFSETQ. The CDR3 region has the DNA TGCGCCAGCAGCTTGGGTGGGACTCAAGAGACCCAGTACTTC. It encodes CASSLGGTQETQYF.

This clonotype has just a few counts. The CDR3 region is CASGWTFTDTQYF. In nucleotides, the CDR3 is TGTGCCAGCGGCTGGACCTTCACAGATACGCAGTATTTT. The V and J genes are TRBV2 and TRBJ2-3; D not certain. With 8 bases removed from V and 2 bases from J, the gap between germline ends came to 11 bases. Germline CDR1 and CDR2: SNHLY and FYNNEI. This CDR3 spans 13 amino acids.

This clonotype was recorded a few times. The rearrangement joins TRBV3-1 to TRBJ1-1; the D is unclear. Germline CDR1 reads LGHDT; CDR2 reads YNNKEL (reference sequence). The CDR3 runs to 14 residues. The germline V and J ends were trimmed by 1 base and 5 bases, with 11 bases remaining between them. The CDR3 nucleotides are TGTGCCAGCAGCCAAGCGACTTTGCTAACTGAAGCTTTCTTT. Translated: CASSQATLLTEAFF.

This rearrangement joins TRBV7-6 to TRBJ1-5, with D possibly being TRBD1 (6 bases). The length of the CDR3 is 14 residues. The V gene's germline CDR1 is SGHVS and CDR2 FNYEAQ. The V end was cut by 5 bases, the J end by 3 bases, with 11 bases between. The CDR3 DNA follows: TGTGCCAGCAGCCCCGGACAGAACAATCAGCCCCAGCATTTT. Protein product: CASSPGQNNQPQHF. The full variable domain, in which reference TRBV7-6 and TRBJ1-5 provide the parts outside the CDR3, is GAGVSQSPRYKVTKRGQDVALRCDPISGHVSLYWYRQALGQGPEFLTYFNYEAQQDKSGLPNDRFSAERPEGSISTLTIQRTEQRDSAMYRCASSPGQNNQPQHFGDGTRLSIL.

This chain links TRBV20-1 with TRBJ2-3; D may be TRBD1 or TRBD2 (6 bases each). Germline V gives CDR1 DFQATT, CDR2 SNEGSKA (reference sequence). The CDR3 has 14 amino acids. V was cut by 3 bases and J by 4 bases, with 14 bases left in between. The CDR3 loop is CSASERRGADTQYF. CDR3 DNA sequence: TGCAGTGCTAGTGAGCGGAGGGGGGCAGATACGCAGTATTTT.

In nucleotides, the CDR3 is TGTGCCAGCAGTGTAACCGGGAGGACCTTCACAGATACGCAGTATTTT. Amino acid sequence: CASSVTGRTFTDTQYF. V gene TRBV6-1 combines with J gene TRBJ2-3; 7 nucleotides line up with TRBD2. Germline values: CDR1 MNHNS, CDR2 SASEGT. CDR3 length: 16 residues. J gave up 2 bases and V 4 bases, and 9 bases lay outside the gene matches.

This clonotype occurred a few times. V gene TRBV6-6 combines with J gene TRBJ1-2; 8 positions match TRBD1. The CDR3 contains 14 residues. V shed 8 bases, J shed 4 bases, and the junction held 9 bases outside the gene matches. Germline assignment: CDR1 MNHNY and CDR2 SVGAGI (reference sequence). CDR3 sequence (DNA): TGTGCCAGCGAGTTAGACAGGGGCTCCTATGGCTACACCTTC. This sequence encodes CASELDRGSYGYTF.

CDR3 loop: CASSVEPGNTIYF. In DNA form, the CDR3 reads TGTGCCAGCAGCGTAGAACCTGGAAACACCATATATTTT. This chain joins TRBV9 and TRBJ1-3; no clear D gene. The CDR3 totals 13 residues. Trimming removed 0 bases from V and 2 bases from J, with 3 bases in between. Per the germline V gene, CDR1 is SGDLS and CDR2 is YYNGEE.

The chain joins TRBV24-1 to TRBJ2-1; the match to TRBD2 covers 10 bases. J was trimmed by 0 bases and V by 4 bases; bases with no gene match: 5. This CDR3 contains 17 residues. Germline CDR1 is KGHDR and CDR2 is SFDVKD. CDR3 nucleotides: TGTGCCACCAGTGACCCTTCTAGCGGGAGCTCCTACAATGAGCAGTTCTTC. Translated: CATSDPSSGSSYNEQFF.

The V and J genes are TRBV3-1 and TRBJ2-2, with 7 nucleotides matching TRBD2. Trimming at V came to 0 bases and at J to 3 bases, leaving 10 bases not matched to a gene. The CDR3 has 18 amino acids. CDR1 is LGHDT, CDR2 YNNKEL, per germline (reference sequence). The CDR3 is CASSQDLYAGAHTGELFF. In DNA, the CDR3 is TGTGCCAGCAGCCAAGATCTTTACGCGGGAGCACACACCGGGGAGCTGTTTTTT.

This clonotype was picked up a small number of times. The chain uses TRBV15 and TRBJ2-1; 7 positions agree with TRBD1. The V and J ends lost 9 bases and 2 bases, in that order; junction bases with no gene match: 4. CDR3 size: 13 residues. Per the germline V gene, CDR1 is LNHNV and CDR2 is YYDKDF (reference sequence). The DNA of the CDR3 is TGTGCCACTGGGACAGTACCCTACAATGAGCAGTTCTTC. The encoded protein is CATGTVPYNEQFF.

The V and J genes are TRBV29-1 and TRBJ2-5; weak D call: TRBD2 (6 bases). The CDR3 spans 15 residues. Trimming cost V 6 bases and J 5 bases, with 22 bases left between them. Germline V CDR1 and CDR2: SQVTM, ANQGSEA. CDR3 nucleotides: TGCAGCGTGGAGGGATTAGTGACTAGACCGGAGACCCAGTACTTC. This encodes CSVEGLVTRPETQYF.

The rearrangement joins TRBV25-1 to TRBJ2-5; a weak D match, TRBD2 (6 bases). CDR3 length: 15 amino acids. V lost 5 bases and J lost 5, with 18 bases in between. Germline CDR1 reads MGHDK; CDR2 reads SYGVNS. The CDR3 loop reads CASSKVGGAGETQYF. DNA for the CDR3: TGTGCCAGCAGTAAGGTCGGAGGGGCGGGGGAGACCCAGTACTTC.

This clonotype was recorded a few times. The CDR3 nucleotides are TGTGCCAGCAGCCCGACTAGCGGGGGGGCAATTGGTCAGTATTTT. Translating it yields CASSPTSGGAIGQYF. This chain connects TRBV7-9 to TRBJ2-3; 14 nucleotides line up with TRBD2. The V and J ends lost 5 bases and 12 bases, in that order; junction bases with no gene match: 10. Germline V CDR1 and CDR2: SEHNR, FQNEAQ (reference sequence). The CDR3 is made up of 15 amino acids.

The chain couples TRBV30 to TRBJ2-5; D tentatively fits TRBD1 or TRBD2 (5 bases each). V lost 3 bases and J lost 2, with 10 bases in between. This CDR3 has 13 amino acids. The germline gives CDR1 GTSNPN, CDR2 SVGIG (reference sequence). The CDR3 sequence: CAWRKGTQETQYF. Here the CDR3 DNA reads TGTGCCTGGAGAAAGGGGACGCAAGAGACCCAGTACTTC.

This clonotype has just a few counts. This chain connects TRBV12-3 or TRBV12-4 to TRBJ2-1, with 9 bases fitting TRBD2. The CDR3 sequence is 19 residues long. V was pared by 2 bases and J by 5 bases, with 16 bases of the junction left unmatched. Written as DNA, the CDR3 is TGTGCCAGCAGTTTAACGCGGGAGGGCCAGAAACTAGAGAACAATGAGCAGTTCTTC. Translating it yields CASSLTREGQKLENNEQFF.

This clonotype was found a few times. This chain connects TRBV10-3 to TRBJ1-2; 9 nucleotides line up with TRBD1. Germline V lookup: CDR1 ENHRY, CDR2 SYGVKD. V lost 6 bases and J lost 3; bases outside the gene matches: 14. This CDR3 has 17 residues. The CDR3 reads CAIRRTGALWGDYGYTF. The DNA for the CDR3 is TGTGCCATCAGAAGGACAGGGGCGCTTTGGGGGGACTATGGCTACACCTTC.

DNA of the CDR3: TGTGCCAGCAGTTACCGGGGGGTCTACGAGCAGTACTTC. Translated: CASSYRGVYEQYF. This chain uses TRBV6-5 with TRBJ2-7, with 7 positions matching TRBD2. The V gene's germline CDR1 is MNHEY and CDR2 SVGAGI. CDR3 length: 13 amino acids. Trimming took 2 bases from V and 3 from J; bases not matched to a gene: 1.

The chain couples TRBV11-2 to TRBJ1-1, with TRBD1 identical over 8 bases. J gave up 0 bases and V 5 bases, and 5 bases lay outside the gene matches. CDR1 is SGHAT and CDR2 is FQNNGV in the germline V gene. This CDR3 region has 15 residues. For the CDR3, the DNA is TGTGCCAGCAGCCCAATGACAGGGGTGAACACTGAAGCTTTCTTT. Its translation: CASSPMTGVNTEAFF.